This T cell receptor (beta chain) was retrieved from a study of T cell responses to AZD1222 COVID-19 vaccine. The V end lost 0 bases, the J end lost 9 bases, and 12 bases lay between the germline ends. CDR1 is LNHNV and CDR2 is YYDKDF in the germline V gene (reference sequence). The CDR3 sequence is 15 residues long. Using immunoSEQ multiplex PCR, the repertoire was profiled, and TCRdb retains in-frame clones only, with some absent. The table records 130,000 to 150,000 clones, about 86% of them present only once. About this clone: Antigen: not known.

Pooled in the analysis were second doses at about 4 or about 12 weeks. Notes on the study in general: Close to half of spike-specific TCRs reportedly recognize unmutated variant regions. The peak T cell response came first, and repertoires were sampled only after it. The donors showed a predominance of white British ancestry and of females, with possible underestimation of clonal diversity.

This specimen consisted of peripheral blood, obtained 28 days after the second AZD1222 dose. This TCR came from an adult who received the AZD1222 COVID-19 vaccine. The gene calls are TRBV15 and TRBJ1-6; possibly TRBD1 for D (5 bases). CDR3 region: CATSREGGMGSPLHF. CDR3 bases: TGTGCCACCAGCAGAGAGGGGGGAATGGGTTCACCCCTCCACTTT.